This TCR beta chain was captured in a study of T cells in Graves' hyperthyroidism and ophthalmopathy. Findings and caveats of the study: Most expanded thyroid clonotypes above 0.001 also appeared in blood. Separating ophthalmopathy from stable hyperthyroidism was achieved by a 13 V-J model.

Trimming took 1 base from V and 2 from J, leaving 4 bases between them. The CDR3 consists of 13 residues. CDR1 KGHSH and CDR2 LQKENI come from the germline V gene. Amplification targeted TCR beta CDR3 regions from RNA transcripts. First-round RT-PCR targeting the TCR CDR3 was performed with the HTBI primer set. TCRdb passed the multiplex PCR reads through MiXCR, listing each CDR3 protein once. The repertoire consists of about 560,000 distinct CDR3 sequences, with 16% occurring once and the leading ten covering 18%. This clonotype was seen many times. What it recognizes is unknown. The hyperthyroidism patients had all been newly diagnosed, and their disease duration was under 2 months. Their ages ranged from 18 to 65 years. Isolation of PBMCs was performed on 10 ml fresh peripheral blood.

The receptor was isolated from a woman between 18 and 29 years old with Graves' hyperthyroidism. The chain recombines TRBV18 with TRBJ2-3; D gene uncertain. Sample: blood. In DNA form, the CDR3 reads TGTGCCAGCTCACCACACCCCACAGATACGCAGTATTTT. Translated, it gives CASSPHPTDTQYF.